This T cell receptor beta chain was obtained from a study of identical twins. MiXCR, run by TCRdb on the 5' RACE reads, gives a single entry per CDR3 protein. The repertoire holds around 1.7 million distinct CDR3 sequences, with about 30% as singletons. Study-level findings and limits: Insertion counts were lower in abundant cord blood beta clonotypes, a trend that memory repertoires did not show. Rather than following the same donors, the conclusions depended on cross-sectional statistical analysis. Twins' excess sharing was less marked for out-of-frame beta sequences. Those out-of-frame alpha sequences shared by twins showed an excess of low generation probability.

This clonotype was counted at least ten times. Its specificity is not known. CDR3 length: 13 amino acids. V lost 2 bases, J lost 3 bases, and 0 bases stayed unmatched. The V gene's germline CDR1 is MNHEY and CDR2 SVGAGI. The sequence derives from a newborn girl in good health. The chain links TRBV6-5 to TRBJ2-5; 7 bases align to TRBD1. Input material: cord blood. The CDR3 DNA sequence: TGTGCCAGCAGTTACGGGACAGAAGAGACCCAGTACTTC. Translating it yields CASSYGTEETQYF.